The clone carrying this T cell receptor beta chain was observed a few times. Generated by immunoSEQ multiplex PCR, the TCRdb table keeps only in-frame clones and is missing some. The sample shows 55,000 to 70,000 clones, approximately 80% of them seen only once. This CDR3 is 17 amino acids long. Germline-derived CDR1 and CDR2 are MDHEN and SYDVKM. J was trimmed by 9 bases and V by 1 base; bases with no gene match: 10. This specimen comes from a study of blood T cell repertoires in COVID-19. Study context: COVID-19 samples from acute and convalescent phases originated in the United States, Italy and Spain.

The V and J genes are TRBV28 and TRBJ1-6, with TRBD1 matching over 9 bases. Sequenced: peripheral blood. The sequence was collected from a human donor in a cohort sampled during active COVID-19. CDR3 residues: CASSLSRGQGFASPLHF. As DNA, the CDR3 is TGTGCCAGCAGTTTATCCCGTGGACAGGGGTTTGCTTCACCCCTCCACTTT. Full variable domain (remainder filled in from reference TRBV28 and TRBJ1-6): DVKVTQSSRYLVKRTGEKVFLECVQDMDHENMFWYRQDPGLGLRLIYFSYDVKMKEKGDIPEGYSVSREKKERFSLILESASTNQTSMYLCASSLSRGQGFASPLHFGNGTRLTVT.